This TCR beta chain was captured in a study of TIL therapy for anti-PD-1-resistant metastatic lung cancer. Looking at the study overall: Tumors had a median PD-L1 proportion score of approximately 5.5%. Most patients had lung adenocarcinoma; a few tumors were EGFR-mutant, two ALK-rearranged; half smoked currently or formerly. Study-wide findings and caveats: The cohort had more treatment-naive, never-smoker and oncogene-addicted patients than typical.

Time point indicated: pre-treatment sample, taken before nivolumab and TIL therapy. Remarks on this clone: Antigen unknown.

The CDR3 runs to 16 residues. Unmatched junction bases numbered 8, after V lost 10 bases and J lost 0 bases. The germline V gene encodes CDR1 MDHEN and CDR2 SYDVKM. The immunoSEQ assay was v3. Sequencing depth was around 2.2 million read pairs for survey level, about 5-6.5 million for deep. Sequencing used immunoSEQ multiplex PCR; TCRdb keeps in-frame clones, though not all of them. The top ten hold 6.6% of the sample, which has 50,000 to 65,000 clones, around 68% seen once. The sample consisted of blood, taken at baseline. The sequence was obtained from a person between 25 and 80 years old with non-small cell lung cancer. The chain employs TRBV28 and TRBJ2-6, with TRBD2 identical over 8 bases. As DNA, the CDR3 is TGTGCCACCAGAAGCGGGGGTACCTCTGGGGCCAACGTCCTGACTTTC. Protein product: CATRSGGTSGANVLTF.